These T cell receptor beta chains were read from a single sample in a study of T cell repertoires in cytomegalovirus infection. TCRdb passed the reads through MiXCR, listing each CDR3 protein once. The data show about 740,000 distinct CDR3 sequences, around a third seen once. These receptors' antigens are unknown. Sample: cultured PBMCs, taken from culture after CMV antigen stimulation. These receptors were collected from a human donor in good health (CMV status not recorded). Some clones in this sample may be carry-over from other donors' samples. Each CDR3 is given with its conserved first and last residue. Each record gives: V gene, J gene, clone size, D gene, CDR3 protein, CDR3 DNA. D genes are given only for firm matches. Some rows mark clone size as missing; the rest say once, few, many or name a class of expanded clone.

>TRBV5-1|TRBJ1-1|few|TRBD1
CASSYQGDTEAFF
TGCGCCAGCAGCTATCAGGGGGACACTGAAGCTTTCTTT
>TRBV20-1|TRBJ2-7|-|-
CSATQSGGDNEQYF
TGCAGTGCTACCCAGAGTGGGGGAGATAACGAGCAGTACTTC
>TRBV24-1|TRBJ2-5|-|-
CATSDSAAGETQYF
TGTGCCACCAGTGATTCGGCGGCGGGCGAGACCCAGTACTTC
>TRBV2|TRBJ1-5|-|-
CASQGDSNQPQHF
TGTGCCAGCCAGGGCGATAGCAATCAGCCCCAGCATTTT
>TRBV7-9|TRBJ2-1|-|-
CASSSALNEQFF
TGTGCCAGCAGCTCCGCCCTCAATGAGCAGTTCTTC
>TRBV7-6|TRBJ2-1|once|TRBD2
CASGPIAGPTYNEQFF
TGTGCCAGCGGACCTATAGCGGGACCCACCTACAATGAGCAGTTCTTC
>TRBV6-2/TRBV6-3|TRBJ2-7|-|-
CASRGPDFAQEGYEQYF
TGTGCCAGCAGAGGACCCGACTTCGCGCAGGAAGGCTACGAGCAGTACTTC
>TRBV12-3/TRBV12-4|TRBJ1-3|few|-
CASSSTARGNTIYF
TGTGCCAGCAGTTCAACAGCGCGGGGAAACACCATATATTTT
>TRBV2|TRBJ2-7|-|-
CASRGDRQLEQYF
TGTGCCAGCAGGGGGGATAGACAGCTAGAGCAGTACTTC
>TRBV20-1|TRBJ1-4|once|-
CSARLPLGAGEKLFF
TGCAGTGCTAGACTCCCCCTAGGGGCGGGTGAAAAACTGTTTTTT
>TRBV6-2/TRBV6-3|TRBJ1-2|-|-
CASSLAGLPTPDGYTF
TGTGCCAGCAGTCTAGCGGGACTTCCAACCCCCGATGGCTACACCTTC
>TRBV6-2/TRBV6-3|TRBJ1-1|few|-
CAIKNQVMNTEAFF
TGTGCCATCAAGAATCAGGTCATGAACACTGAAGCTTTCTTT
>TRBV29-1|TRBJ1-4|-|-
CSVGGTRSNEKLFF
TGCAGCGTTGGGGGGACGAGGTCCAATGAAAAACTGTTTTTT
>TRBV20-1|TRBJ1-6|-|-
CSARPAGAAYNSPLHF
TGCAGTGCTAGGCCAGCCGGGGCAGCGTATAATTCACCCCTCCACTTT
>TRBV20-1|TRBJ2-5|-|-
CSARDFQGQETQYF
TGCAGTGCTAGAGATTTTCAGGGGCAGGAGACCCAGTACTTC
>TRBV6-2/TRBV6-3|TRBJ1-5|-|TRBD1
CASSYSLQGPGNQPQHF
TGTGCCAGCAGTTACTCCCTACAGGGGCCTGGCAATCAGCCCCAGCATTTT
>TRBV30|TRBJ2-1|-|TRBD1
CAWRTDRAQEQFF
TGTGCCTGGAGAACGGACAGGGCTCAAGAGCAGTTCTTC
>TRBV7-2|TRBJ2-7|many|-
CASSFTFYEQYF
TGTGCCAGCAGCTTCACATTCTACGAGCAGTACTTC
>TRBV7-6|TRBJ1-5|-|TRBD1
CASSRYRGGQPQHF
TGTGCCAGCAGCCGGTACAGGGGAGGTCAGCCCCAGCATTTT
>TRBV7-2|TRBJ2-3|many|-
CASSSTRGGPDTQYF
TGTGCCAGCAGCTCTACGAGGGGGGGCCCAGATACGCAGTATTTT
>TRBV7-2|TRBJ2-3|many|TRBD2
CASSVTSGGPQYF
TGTGCCAGCAGCGTCACTAGCGGGGGACCGCAGTATTTT
>TRBV6-1|TRBJ1-1|-|-
CASSEAPGGGASTEAFF
TGTGCCAGCAGTGAAGCCCCCGGGGGGGGGGCGAGCACTGAAGCTTTCTTT
>TRBV4-3|TRBJ2-4|-|-
CASSQGWADKNIQYF
TGCGCCAGCAGCCAAGGCTGGGCGGACAAAAACATTCAGTACTTC
>TRBV6-1|TRBJ2-1|-|TRBD1
CASSPKGADEQFF
TGTGCCAGCAGTCCAAAGGGGGCGGATGAGCAGTTCTTC
>TRBV20-1|TRBJ1-2|few|-
CSAPPTGESNYGYTF
TGCAGTGCTCCCCCTACGGGGGAATCTAACTATGGCTACACCTTC
>TRBV30|TRBJ1-2|-|TRBD1
CAWGKQGVSLGYTF
TGTGCCTGGGGAAAACAGGGGGTATCTCTTGGCTACACCTTC
>TRBV7-2|TRBJ1-4|many|-
CASSWDGEKLFF
TGTGCCAGCAGCTGGGACGGAGAAAAACTGTTTTTT
>TRBV19|TRBJ2-5|few|-
CASSLYRNEETQYF
TGTGCCAGTAGTCTATACAGGAACGAGGAGACCCAGTACTTC
>TRBV6-6|TRBJ2-7|few|TRBD2
CASSYSAGRSSYEQYF
TGTGCCAGCAGTTACTCCGCCGGGAGGAGCTCCTACGAGCAGTACTTC
>TRBV19|TRBJ2-1|-|TRBD1
CASRTGRGGAEQFF
TGTGCCAGTAGGACGGGCCGAGGGGGCGCTGAGCAGTTCTTC
>TRBV7-2|TRBJ2-3|many|-
CASSPGASRTDTQYF
TGTGCCAGCAGCCCCGGTGCGAGCCGCACAGATACGCAGTATTTT
>TRBV28|TRBJ2-4|once|-
CASSFLAKNIQYF
TGTGCCAGCAGTTTTCTAGCCAAAAACATTCAGTACTTC
>TRBV19|TRBJ1-1|-|TRBD1
CASTNTQTGGRTEAFF
TGTGCCAGTACAAACACTCAAACAGGGGGCCGTACTGAAGCTTTCTTT
>TRBV20-1|TRBJ2-3|-|TRBD2
CSAPPGLAGGEIPDTQYF
TGCAGTGCCCCTCCGGGACTAGCGGGAGGCGAGATCCCAGATACGCAGTATTTT
>TRBV2|TRBJ1-1|-|TRBD1
CAGRQGFMNTEAFF
TGTGCCGGTAGACAGGGATTTATGAACACTGAAGCTTTCTTT
>TRBV5-4|TRBJ2-7|few|TRBD2
CASSLSSGLSYEQYF
TGTGCCAGCAGCTTGAGTAGCGGGCTATCCTACGAGCAGTACTTC
>TRBV12-3/TRBV12-4|TRBJ2-2|-|-
CASSTVRNTGELFF
TGTGCCAGCAGTACAGTCAGGAACACCGGGGAGCTGTTTTTT
>TRBV4-3|TRBJ2-7|-|-
CASSQSLAWGYEQYF
TGCGCCAGCAGCCAGTCCCTAGCGTGGGGCTACGAGCAGTACTTC
>TRBV4-3|TRBJ2-1|few|-
CASSQDQYNEQFF
TGCGCCAGCAGCCAAGATCAATACAATGAGCAGTTCTTC
>TRBV10-3|TRBJ2-1|few|TRBD2
CAISVTSGRYNEQFF
TGTGCCATCAGCGTAACTAGCGGGAGATACAATGAGCAGTTCTTC
>TRBV27|TRBJ2-1|-|-
CASSHQGNSYNEQFF
TGTGCCAGCAGTCACCAGGGGAACTCCTACAATGAGCAGTTCTTC